Below are 32 T cell receptor beta chains sequenced from a single sample in a study of CD4 T cells in relation to SARS-CoV-2 and coronaviruses. No antigens are known for them. Sequenced by immunoSEQ multiplex PCR; TCRdb stores in-frame clones only, minus some. Here the sample spans 30,000 to 40,000 clones, more than 60% being singletons. Source material: memory CD4+ T cells from PBMCs, cultured in vitro. These receptors were taken from an adult with COVID-19.

This chain uses TRBV7-2 with TRBJ2-1; D tentatively reads TRBD1 or TRBD2 (6 bases each). The V gene's germline CDR1 is SGHTA and CDR2 FQGNSA. V lost 2 bases to trimming and J lost 6 bases, with 8 bases between them. The CDR3 runs to 13 residues. The CDR3 protein is CASSLRGVNEQFF. The CDR3 nucleotides are TGTGCCAGCAGCTTAAGGGGGGTCAATGAGCAGTTCTTC. Drawing the rest from reference TRBV7-2 and TRBJ2-1, the complete variable domain is GAGVSQSPSNKVTEKGKDVELRCDPISGHTALYWYRQSLGQGLEFLIYFQGNSAPDKSGLPSDRFSAERTGGSVSTLTIQRTQQEDSAVYLCASSLRGVNEQFFGPGTRLTVL.

This chain links TRBV5-5 with TRBJ2-7; no clear D. CDR1 SGHKS and CDR2 YYEKEE come from the germline V gene (reference sequence). Trimming removed 0 bases at V and 12 bases at J, with 16 bases between. The CDR3 runs 13 residues. The CDR3 sequence is CASSLAMNKGPYF. CDR3 DNA sequence: TGTGCCAGCAGCTTGGCCATGAACAAGGGTCCGTACTTC.

This clone occurred a few times. The chain recombines TRBV27 with TRBJ2-1; 7 bases are shared with TRBD2. After removal of 8 bases from V and 11 bases from J, the junction contained 12 bases not matched to a gene. The CDR3 spans 13 residues. Germline CDR1 is MNHEY and CDR2 is SMNVEV (reference sequence). Here the CDR3 reads CASSGGRASKQFF. The CDR3 bases are TGTGCCAGCTCTGGGGGGAGGGCCTCCAAGCAGTTCTTC.

This clone was counted a few times. V and J are TRBV7-2 and TRBJ2-2; D unresolved. Per germline, CDR1 SGHTA and CDR2 FQGNSA. This CDR3 region has 16 residues. The V end lost 1 base, the J end lost 0 bases, and 9 bases lay between the germline ends. CDR3 in amino acids: CASSLVGRTNTGELFF. The CDR3 region has the DNA TGTGCCAGCAGCTTAGTAGGGCGGACGAACACCGGGGAGCTGTTTTTT. Full variable domain (missing parts from reference TRBV7-2 and TRBJ2-2): GAGVSQSPSNKVTEKGKDVELRCDPISGHTALYWYRQSLGQGLEFLIYFQGNSAPDKSGLPSDRFSAERTGGSVSTLTIQRTQQEDSAVYLCASSLVGRTNTGELFFGEGSRLTVL.

The J gene is TRBJ2-3, the V gene TRBV27; D gene unclear. Looked up from germline, CDR1 is MNHEY and CDR2 is SMNVEV (reference sequence). V lost 3 bases, J lost 3 bases, and 13 bases lay in between. CDR3 size: 15 residues. CDR3 region: CASSFRALVTDTQYF. The CDR3 DNA sequence: TGTGCCAGCAGTTTTAGAGCGTTGGTGACAGATACGCAGTATTTT.

The genes are TRBV27 and TRBJ2-5; D is uncertain. Trimming shortened V by 8 bases and J by 5 bases, and 15 bases separated the two germline ends. The CDR3 is 13 amino acids. Germline V lookup: CDR1 MNHEY, CDR2 SMNVEV (reference sequence). The CDR3 spells CASALVGYETQYF. The CDR3 coding sequence is TGTGCCAGCGCTCTTGTGGGGTACGAGACCCAGTACTTC.

The J gene is TRBJ1-2, the V gene TRBV6-6; D call uncertain. Trimming left V 5 bases short and J 5 bases short, with 12 bases between. Germline-derived CDR1 and CDR2 are MNHNY and SVGAGI (reference sequence). This CDR3 region has 13 residues. CDR3 coding DNA: TGTGCCAGCAGTGTCAATTGGTCTTATGGCTACACCTTC. Translating it yields CASSVNWSYGYTF.

The CDR3 region has the DNA TGTGCCAGCAGTTACGAGACTAGCGGGTACGAGCAGTACTTC. Its protein product is CASSYETSGYEQYF. The chain employs TRBV6-2 or TRBV6-3 and TRBJ2-7, with 10 bases that match TRBD2. Germline V gives CDR1 MNHEY, CDR2 SVGEGT. The V and J ends lost 2 bases and 4 bases, in that order; junction bases with no gene match: 2. The CDR3 has 14 residues.

This chain connects TRBV11-2 to TRBJ1-1; the match to TRBD1 covers 7 bases. Germline lookup yields CDR1 SGHAT and CDR2 FQNNGV. This CDR3 is 15 amino acids long. The J segment lost 3 bases and the V segment lost 1 base, leaving 5 bases of the junction unmatched. This CDR3 reads CASSLGFRGDTEAFF. The CDR3 bases are TGTGCCAGCAGCTTAGGTTTCAGGGGGGACACTGAAGCTTTCTTT.

The CDR3 loop is CASSLRDRGAQNIQYF. The CDR3 coding sequence is TGTGCCAGCAGCTTGCGGGACAGGGGGGCCCAAAACATTCAGTACTTC. The chain couples TRBV5-5 to TRBJ2-4, with 11 positions matching TRBD1. The CDR3 length is 16 residues. V lost 1 base to trimming and J lost 5 bases; unmatched junction nucleotides: 5. The germline gives CDR1 SGHKS, CDR2 YYEKEE (reference sequence).

This sequence joins TRBV4-3 and TRBJ2-4, with D perhaps matching TRBD2 (5 bases). This CDR3 spans 14 amino acids. V lost 0 bases, J lost 6 bases, and 9 bases lay in between. The germline CDR1 and CDR2 sequences are LGHNA and YSLEER. For the CDR3, the DNA is TGCGCCAGCAGCCAAGAGAGGGTAGGAAACATTCAGTACTTC. The encoded protein is CASSQERVGNIQYF.

This clone was found a few times. The chain recombines TRBV15 with TRBJ1-2; tentatively, D is TRBD1 (5 bases). V lost 1 base and J 0 bases, leaving 12 bases between the germline ends. This CDR3 contains 16 residues. Germline lookup yields CDR1 LNHNV and CDR2 YYDKDF (reference sequence). The DNA for the CDR3 is TGTGCCACCAGCAGAGGGCCGGGACCCGCTAACTATGGCTACACCTTC. Translating gives CATSRGPGPANYGYTF. The full variable domain, rest sourced from reference TRBV15 and TRBJ1-2, is DAMVIQNPRYQVTQFGKPVTLSCSQTLNHNVMYWYQQKSSQAPKLLFHYYDKDFNNEADTPDNFQSRRPNTSFCFLDIRSPGLGDTAMYLCATSRGPGPANYGYTFGSGTRLTVV.

The chain joins TRBV11-2 to TRBJ1-3; D not resolved. Trimming cost V 2 bases and J 5 bases, with 1 base left between them. This CDR3 contains 11 residues. Germline V gene sequence: CDR1 SGHAT, CDR2 FQNNGV. DNA of the CDR3: TGTGCCAGCAGCTTACGAAACACCATATATTTT. It is translated as CASSLRNTIYF.

The CDR3 is CASSLGTSASYEQFF. In nucleotides, the CDR3 is TGTGCCAGCAGCCTCGGGACTAGCGCTTCGTATGAGCAGTTCTTC. The rearrangement uses TRBV3-1 (or the pseudogene TRBV3-2) and TRBJ2-1; 10 bases align to TRBD2. The CDR3 is 15 residues long. V gave up 4 bases and J gave up 8 bases; unmatched junction bases: 8. Germline CDR1 LGHDT, CDR2 YNNKEL (reference sequence).

The J gene is TRBJ1-1, the V gene TRBV4-3; D is undetermined. Germline V gene data show CDR1 as LGHNA and CDR2 as YSLEER. The CDR3 totals 16 residues. The V end was cut by 1 base, the J end by 3 bases, with 15 bases between. DNA of the CDR3: TGCGCCAGCAGCCAAGGATCCGGGAAGGGCGACACTGAAGCTTTCTTT. Protein product: CASSQGSGKGDTEAFF.

The chain recombines TRBV7-9 with TRBJ2-3, with D tentatively TRBD2 (5 bases). V was shortened by 5 bases and J by 11 bases, with 17 bases between the two germline ends. Germline values: CDR1 SEHNR, CDR2 FQNEAQ (reference sequence). CDR3 size: 13 residues. The CDR3 DNA is TGTGCCAGCAGCCTCCCTACCCGCGCGGGGCAGTATTTT. As protein: CASSLPTRAGQYF.

This clone was recorded only once. The chain is built from TRBV6-5 and TRBJ2-1, with TRBD2 matching 7 bases. Germline CDR1 reads MNHEY; CDR2 reads SVGAGI. The V segment lost 2 bases and the J segment 11 bases; nucleotides outside the gene matches: 9. The CDR3 totals 14 residues. Here the CDR3 reads CASSYRGEGDKQFF. In nucleotides, the CDR3 is TGTGCCAGCAGTTACCGGGGGGAGGGCGATAAGCAGTTCTTC.

CDR3 in amino acids: CASSFGGVGDQPQHF. CDR3 coding DNA: TGTGCCAGCAGTTTTGGAGGGGTGGGGGATCAGCCCCAGCATTTT. The chain is built from TRBV28 and TRBJ1-5; TRBD1 is a possible D gene (5 bases). The ends were cut back, 3 bases at V and 5 bases at J, with 14 bases in the middle. CDR1 is MDHEN and CDR2 is SYDVKM in the germline V gene. The CDR3 has 15 residues.

The rearrangement links TRBV4-1 to TRBJ2-3, with TRBD2 as a possible D gene (5 bases). The germline V gene has CDR1 MGHRA and CDR2 YSYEKL. This CDR3 region has 15 residues. The ends were cut back, 1 base at V and 6 bases at J, with 14 bases in the middle. In nucleotides, the CDR3 is TGCGCCAGCAGCCAAGTGGTTCTAGCAGGTGATACGCAGTATTTT. Translating gives CASSQVVLAGDTQYF.

The chain links TRBV3-1 (or the pseudogene TRBV3-2) to TRBJ2-3; D may be TRBD2 (6 bases). V lost 0 bases and J lost 1, with 14 bases in between. This CDR3 is 17 amino acids long. Germline CDR1 and CDR2: LGHDT and YNNKEL (reference sequence). DNA for the CDR3: TGTGCCAGCAGCCAAGATGGGAGCGGGCAGCGCACAGATACGCAGTATTTT. This encodes CASSQDGSGQRTDTQYF.

In this sample, this clone turned up a few times. V is TRBV4-2 and J is TRBJ2-2; 11 bases agree with TRBD2. J was trimmed by 5 bases and V by 4 bases; bases with no gene match: 6. The CDR3 runs 16 residues. CDR1 LGHNA and CDR2 YNFKEQ come from the germline V gene. CDR3 DNA sequence: TGTGCCAGCAGCCCGAATCTAGCGGGAGGTACCGGGGAGCTGTTTTTT. It codes for CASSPNLAGGTGELFF.

This rearrangement joins TRBV4-1 to TRBJ2-7; 9 bases map to TRBD1. The trim removed 5 bases at V and 4 bases at J, leaving 15 bases unmatched. CDR1 and CDR2 (germline): MGHRA, YSYEKL. This CDR3 region has 17 residues. CDR3 in DNA: TGCGCCAGCAGCTACTCTTCGACAGGGGGTCGTCTGTACGAGCAGTACTTC. Its translation is CASSYSSTGGRLYEQYF.

In this sample, this clone turned up once. This rearrangement joins TRBV28 to TRBJ1-1, with 11 nucleotides matching TRBD1. CDR1 is MDHEN and CDR2 is SYDVKM in the germline V gene. The CDR3 extends over 13 amino acids. V shed 6 bases and J 10 bases; nucleotides not matched to a gene: 7. CDR3 nucleotide sequence: TGTGCCAGCAGCCTGGACAGGGGGCTGGGAGCTTTCTTT. Amino acid sequence: CASSLDRGLGAFF.

The chain employs TRBV28 and TRBJ1-2; D ambiguous. V gave up 8 bases and J gave up 0 bases, with 19 bases separating them. The CDR3 is made up of 16 amino acids. Germline CDR1 is MDHEN and CDR2 is SYDVKM. In nucleotides, the CDR3 is TGTGCCAGCTTGTCCGAGATGGGTCGATCTAACTATGGCTACACCTTC. Its translation: CASLSEMGRSNYGYTF.

The chain recombines TRBV10-3 with TRBJ2-7, with D uncertain. Between the trimmed V and J ends, which lost 4 bases and 2 bases, there was a span of 15 bases. CDR3 length: 15 residues. Germline V gene lookup returns CDR1 ENHRY and CDR2 SYGVKD. The CDR3, as DNA: TGTGCCATCAGTGCAGGTCTAGTCCGAACCTACGAGCAGTACTTC. As protein: CAISAGLVRTYEQYF.

This clone occurred a few times. J is TRBJ1-3 and V is TRBV2, with 8 bases aligning to TRBD1. V was clipped by 7 bases and J by 3 bases; unmatched bases: 5. CDR1 is SNHLY, CDR2 FYNNEI, per germline. CDR3 length: 14 amino acids. The CDR3 nucleotides read TGTGCCAGCAAGGACAGGGCACTTGGAAACACCATATATTTT. It translates to CASKDRALGNTIYF. Full variable domain (remainder filled in from reference TRBV2 and TRBJ1-3): EPEVTQTPSHQVTQMGQEVILRCVPISNHLYFYWYRQILGQKVEFLVSFYNNEISEKSEIFDDQFSVERPDGSNFTLKIRSTKLEDSAMYFCASKDRALGNTIYFGEGSWLTVV.

This chain joins TRBV7-2 and TRBJ1-5, with D perhaps matching TRBD1 (5 bases). The CDR3 covers 15 residues. Germline V gene data show CDR1 as SGHTA and CDR2 as FQGNSA. Trimming removed 3 bases from V and 4 bases from J, with 13 bases in between. CDR3 sequence: CASSLRGQKNQPQHF. The CDR3 nucleotides are TGTGCCAGCAGCTTGAGAGGACAAAAAAATCAGCCCCAGCATTTT.

The genes are TRBV4-3 and TRBJ2-5; D possibly corresponds to TRBD2 (6 bases). Germline-derived CDR1 and CDR2 are LGHNA and YSLEER. The CDR3 covers 15 residues. The germline V and J ends were trimmed by 4 bases and 2 bases, with 14 bases remaining between them. CDR3 DNA sequence: TGCGCCAGCAGCCCTCGCGGGAAGCAACAAGAGACCCAGTACTTC. It yields the protein CASSPRGKQQETQYF.

This chain joins TRBV7-9 and TRBJ2-1, with D perhaps matching TRBD2 (6 bases). The length of the CDR3 is 17 residues. The V gene's germline CDR1 is SEHNR and CDR2 FQNEAQ (reference sequence). Trimming removed 1 base at V and 8 bases at J, with 21 bases between. In DNA, the CDR3 is TGTGCCAGCAGCTTAGGGGCTCTGGTGTCAGGGAGGCATGAGCAGTTCTTC. Translated: CASSLGALVSGRHEQFF. The variable domain in full, completed from reference TRBV7-9 and TRBJ2-1, reads DTGVSQNPRHKITKRGQNVTFRCDPISEHNRLYWYRQTLGQGPEFLTYFQNEAQLEKSRLLSDRFSAERPKGSFSTLEIQRTEQGDSAMYLCASSLGALVSGRHEQFFGPGTRLTVL.

This clone was seen just once. The chain carries TRBV28 and TRBJ2-7; D is perhaps TRBD2 (5 bases). The CDR3 covers 14 residues. Germline V lookup: CDR1 MDHEN, CDR2 SYDVKM. With 2 bases removed from V and 2 bases from J, the gap between germline ends came to 10 bases. Written as DNA, the CDR3 is TGTGCCAGCAGTTTAGCTAGCAGTACCTACGAGCAGTACTTC. Its translation is CASSLASSTYEQYF.

This chain joins TRBV6-5 and TRBJ2-1, with 7 bases that match TRBD2. Germline V gives CDR1 MNHEY, CDR2 SVGAGI. V lost 0 bases and J lost 7; bases outside the gene matches: 6. The length of the CDR3 is 15 residues. As DNA, the CDR3 is TGTGCCAGCAGTTACTCGTCCGCGGGAGTTAATGAGCAGTTCTTC. Its protein product is CASSYSSAGVNEQFF.

The chain employs TRBV23-1 and TRBJ2-3, with 8 bases lining up with TRBD1. TRBV23-1 is treated as an ORF (open reading frame) with a function not yet certain. The trim removed 0 bases at V and 2 bases at J, leaving 7 bases unmatched. The CDR3 sequence is 17 residues long. The DNA for the CDR3 is TGCGCCAGCAGTCAATCGGACAGGGTTGAATTCACAGATACGCAGTATTTT. Translated, it gives CASSQSDRVEFTDTQYF.